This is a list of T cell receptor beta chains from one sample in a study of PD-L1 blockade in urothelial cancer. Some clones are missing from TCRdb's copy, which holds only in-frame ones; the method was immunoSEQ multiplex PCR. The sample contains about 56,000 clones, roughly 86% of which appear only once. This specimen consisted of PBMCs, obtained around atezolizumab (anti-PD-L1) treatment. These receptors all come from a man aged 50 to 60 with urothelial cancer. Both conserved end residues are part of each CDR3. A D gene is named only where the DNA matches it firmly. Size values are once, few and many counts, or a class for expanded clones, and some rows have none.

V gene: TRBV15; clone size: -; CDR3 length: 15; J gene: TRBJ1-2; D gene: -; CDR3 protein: CATSRDIGGGYGYTF; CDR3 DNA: TGTGCCACCAGCAGAGACATTGGGGGGGGCTATGGCTACACCTTC
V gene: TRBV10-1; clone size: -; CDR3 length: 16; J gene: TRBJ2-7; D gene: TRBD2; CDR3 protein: CASSRVRTSDFNEQYF; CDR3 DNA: TGCGCCAGCAGTCGGGTGAGGACTAGCGATTTTAACGAGCAGTACTTC
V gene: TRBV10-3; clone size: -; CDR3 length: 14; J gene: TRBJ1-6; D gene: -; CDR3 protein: CATWTGNYNSPLHF; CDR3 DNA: TGTGCCACCTGGACCGGGAACTATAATTCACCCCTCCACTTT
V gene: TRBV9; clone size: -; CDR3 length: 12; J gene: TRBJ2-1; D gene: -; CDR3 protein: CASSRELNEQFF; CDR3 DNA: TGTGCCAGCAGCAGGGAGTTGAATGAGCAGTTCTTC
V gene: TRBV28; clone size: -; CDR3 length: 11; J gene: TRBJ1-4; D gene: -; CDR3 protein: CATTDREKLFF; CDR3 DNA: TGTGCCACTACAGACCGTGAAAAACTGTTTTTT
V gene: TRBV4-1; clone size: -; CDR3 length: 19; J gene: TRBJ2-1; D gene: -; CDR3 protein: CASSQEGSGGLGGRREQFF; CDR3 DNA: TGCGCCAGCAGCCAAGAAGGCTCAGGCGGACTAGGGGGGCGCCGGGAGCAGTTCTTC
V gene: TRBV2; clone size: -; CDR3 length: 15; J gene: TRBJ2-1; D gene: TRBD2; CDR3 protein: CASSTGTSGSNEQFF; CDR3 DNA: TGTGCCAGCAGTACCGGGACTAGCGGGAGCAATGAGCAGTTCTTC
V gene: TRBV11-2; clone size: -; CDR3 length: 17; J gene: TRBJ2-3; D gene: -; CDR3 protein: CASSLGRGITGTDTQYF; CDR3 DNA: TGTGCCAGCAGCTTAGGACGGGGAATAACGGGCACAGATACGCAGTATTTT
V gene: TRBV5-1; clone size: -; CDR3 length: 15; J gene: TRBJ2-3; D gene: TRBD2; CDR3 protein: CASGSGLASTDTQYF; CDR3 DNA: TGCGCCAGCGGGTCAGGACTAGCTAGCACAGATACGCAGTATTTT
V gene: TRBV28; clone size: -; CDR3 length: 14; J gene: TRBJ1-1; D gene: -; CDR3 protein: CASQGYRENTEAFF; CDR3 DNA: TGTGCCAGCCAGGGGTACAGGGAGAACACTGAAGCTTTCTTT
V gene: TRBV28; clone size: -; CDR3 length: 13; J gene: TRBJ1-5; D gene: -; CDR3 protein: CASYQTGNQPQHF; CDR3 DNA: TGTGCCAGCTATCAAACAGGGAATCAGCCCCAGCATTTT
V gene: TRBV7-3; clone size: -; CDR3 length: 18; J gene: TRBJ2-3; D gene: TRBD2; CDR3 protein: CASSAQPGLAGQGDTQYF; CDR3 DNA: TGTGCCAGCAGCGCACAACCGGGACTAGCGGGACAGGGAGATACGCAGTATTTT
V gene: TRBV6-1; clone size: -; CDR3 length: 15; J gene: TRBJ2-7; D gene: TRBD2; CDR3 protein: CASSEATSGRYEQYF; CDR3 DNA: TGTGCCAGCAGTGAAGCGACTAGCGGGAGATACGAGCAGTACTTC
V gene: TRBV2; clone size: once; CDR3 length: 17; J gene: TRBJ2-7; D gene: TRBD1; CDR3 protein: CASSGPIGQGASYEQYF; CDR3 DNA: TGTGCCAGCAGCGGGCCCATAGGACAGGGGGCTAGCTACGAGCAGTACTTC
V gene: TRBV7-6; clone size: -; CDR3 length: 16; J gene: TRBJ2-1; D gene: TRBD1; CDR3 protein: CASSLARDRGPNEQFF; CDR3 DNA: TGTGCCAGCAGCTTAGCCCGGGACAGGGGCCCCAATGAGCAGTTCTTC
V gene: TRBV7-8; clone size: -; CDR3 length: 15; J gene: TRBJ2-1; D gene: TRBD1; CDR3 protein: CASSLQGARNNEQFF; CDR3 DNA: TGTGCCAGCAGCTTACAGGGGGCAAGGAACAATGAGCAGTTCTTC
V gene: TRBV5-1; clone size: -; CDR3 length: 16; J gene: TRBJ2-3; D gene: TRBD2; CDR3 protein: CASSPALAGGPDTQYF; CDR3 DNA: TGCGCCAGCAGCCCAGCATTAGCGGGAGGGCCAGATACGCAGTATTTT
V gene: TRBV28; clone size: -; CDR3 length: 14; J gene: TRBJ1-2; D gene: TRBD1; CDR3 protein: CASSRTGSNYGYTF; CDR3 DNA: TGTGCCAGCAGCAGGACAGGATCTAACTATGGCTACACCTTC
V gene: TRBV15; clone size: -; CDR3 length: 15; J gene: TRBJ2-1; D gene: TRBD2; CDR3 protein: CATSSRDYSYNEQFF; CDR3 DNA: TGTGCCACCAGCAGCCGGGACTACTCCTACAATGAGCAGTTCTTC
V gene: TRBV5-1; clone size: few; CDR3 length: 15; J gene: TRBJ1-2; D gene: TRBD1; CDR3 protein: CASRYNDRGFYGYTF; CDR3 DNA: TGCGCCAGCAGGTACAACGACAGGGGGTTTTATGGCTACACCTTC
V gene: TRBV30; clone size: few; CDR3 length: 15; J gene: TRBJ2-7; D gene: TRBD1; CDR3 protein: CAWSPDRGLGWEQYF; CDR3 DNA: TGTGCCTGGAGTCCCGACAGGGGGCTTGGATGGGAGCAGTACTTC
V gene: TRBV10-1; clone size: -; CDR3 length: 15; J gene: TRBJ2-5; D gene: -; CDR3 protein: CASSEFREYQETQYF; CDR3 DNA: TGCGCCAGCAGTGAGTTCCGGGAGTACCAAGAGACCCAGTACTTC
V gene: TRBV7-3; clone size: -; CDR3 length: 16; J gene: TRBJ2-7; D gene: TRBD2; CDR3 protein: CASSLSGTSGRNEQYF; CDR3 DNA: TGTGCCAGCAGCTTATCCGGGACTAGCGGGAGGAACGAGCAGTACTTC
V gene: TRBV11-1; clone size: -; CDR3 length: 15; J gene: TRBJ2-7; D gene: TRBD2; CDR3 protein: CASSLNLDGGKTVYF; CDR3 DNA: TGTGCCAGCAGCTTAAACCTGGACGGGGGGAAGACAGTTTATTTC
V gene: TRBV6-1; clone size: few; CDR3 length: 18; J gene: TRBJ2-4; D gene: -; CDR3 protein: CASSDEPDYAIAKNIQYF; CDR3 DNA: TGTGCCAGCAGTGACGAACCCGACTACGCCATAGCCAAAAACATTCAGTACTTC
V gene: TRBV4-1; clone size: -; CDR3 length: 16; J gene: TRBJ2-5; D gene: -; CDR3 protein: CASSQDPPPRQETQYF; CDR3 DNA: TGCGCCAGCAGCCAAGACCCTCCCCCACGGCAAGAGACCCAGTACTTC
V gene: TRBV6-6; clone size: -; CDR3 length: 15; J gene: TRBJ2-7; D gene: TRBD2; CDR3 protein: CASRDLAVLSYEQYF; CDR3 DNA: TGTGCCAGCAGAGATCTAGCGGTGCTCTCCTACGAGCAGTACTTC
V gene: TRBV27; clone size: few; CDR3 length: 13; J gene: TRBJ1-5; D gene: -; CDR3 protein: CASSRGGHQPQHF; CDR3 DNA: TGTGCCAGCAGTAGGGGGGGCCACCAGCCCCAGCATTTT
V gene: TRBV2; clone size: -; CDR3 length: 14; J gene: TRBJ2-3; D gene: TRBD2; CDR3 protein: CASSETSVSDTQYF; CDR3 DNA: TGTGCCAGCAGCGAGACTAGCGTATCCGATACGCAGTATTTT
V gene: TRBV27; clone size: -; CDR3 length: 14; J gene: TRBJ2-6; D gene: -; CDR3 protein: CASSLLSGANVLTF; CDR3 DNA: TGTGCCAGCAGTTTACTCTCTGGGGCCAACGTCCTGACTTTC
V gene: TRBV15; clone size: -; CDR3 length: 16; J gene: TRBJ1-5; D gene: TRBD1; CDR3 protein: CATSRDRQGLSQPQHF; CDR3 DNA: TGTGCCACCAGCAGAGATCGACAGGGGCTAAGTCAGCCCCAGCATTTT
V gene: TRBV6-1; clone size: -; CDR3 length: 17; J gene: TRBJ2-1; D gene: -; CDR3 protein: CASSEFPLRVVYNEQFF; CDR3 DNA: TGTGCCAGCAGTGAATTCCCCTTGCGGGTTGTCTACAATGAGCAGTTCTTC
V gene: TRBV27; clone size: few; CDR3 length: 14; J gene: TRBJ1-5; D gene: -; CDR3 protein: CASRDRQLSQPQHF; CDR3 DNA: TGTGCCAGCAGGGATCGACAGCTTAGTCAGCCCCAGCATTTT
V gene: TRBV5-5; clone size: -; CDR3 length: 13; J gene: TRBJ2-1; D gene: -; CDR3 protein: CASSQPGPDEQFF; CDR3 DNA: TGTGCCAGCAGCCAACCCGGTCCGGATGAGCAGTTCTTC
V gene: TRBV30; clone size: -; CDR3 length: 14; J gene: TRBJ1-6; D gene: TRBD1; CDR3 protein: CAWTNGQVGSPLHF; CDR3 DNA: TGTGCCTGGACCAACGGACAGGTCGGGTCACCCCTCCACTTT
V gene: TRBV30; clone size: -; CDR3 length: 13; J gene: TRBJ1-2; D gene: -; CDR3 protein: CAWSVLGGYGYTF; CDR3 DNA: TGTGCCTGGAGTGTACTAGGTGGCTATGGCTACACCTTC
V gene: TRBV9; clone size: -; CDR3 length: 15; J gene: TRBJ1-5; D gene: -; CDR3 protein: CASSEAGYSNQPQHF; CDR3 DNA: TGTGCCAGCAGCGAAGCGGGGTATAGCAATCAGCCCCAGCATTTT
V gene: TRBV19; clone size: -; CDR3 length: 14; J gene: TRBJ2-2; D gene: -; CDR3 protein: CASSAKGDGGELFF; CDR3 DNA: TGTGCCAGTAGTGCCAAGGGGGACGGCGGGGAGCTGTTTTTT
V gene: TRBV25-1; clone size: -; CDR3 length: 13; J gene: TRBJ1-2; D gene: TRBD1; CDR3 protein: CASREQGFYGYTF; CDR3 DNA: TGTGCCAGCAGAGAACAGGGGTTCTATGGCTACACCTTC
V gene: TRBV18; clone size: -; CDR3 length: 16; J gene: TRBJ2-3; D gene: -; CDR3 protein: CASSPDMVGGADTQYF; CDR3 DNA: TGTGCCAGCTCACCCGACATGGTAGGGGGGGCAGATACGCAGTATTTT
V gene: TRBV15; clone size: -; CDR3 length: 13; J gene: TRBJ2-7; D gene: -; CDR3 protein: CATGTALKREQYF; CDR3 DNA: TGTGCCACCGGGACTGCCCTCAAAAGGGAGCAGTACTTC
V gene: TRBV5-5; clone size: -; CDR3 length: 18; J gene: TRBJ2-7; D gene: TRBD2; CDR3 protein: CASSLDNGLARGSYEQYF; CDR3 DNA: TGTGCCAGCAGCTTGGACAACGGACTAGCGAGAGGGTCCTACGAGCAGTACTTC
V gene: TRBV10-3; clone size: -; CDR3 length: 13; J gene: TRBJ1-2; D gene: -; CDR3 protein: CAIRGAGAYGYTF; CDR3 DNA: TGTGCCATCAGGGGGGCCGGGGCTTATGGCTACACCTTC
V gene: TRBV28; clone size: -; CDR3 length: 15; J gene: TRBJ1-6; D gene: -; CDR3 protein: CASSLGSGLGSPLHF; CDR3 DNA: TGTGCCAGCAGTTTAGGTTCAGGGTTGGGTTCACCCCTCCACTTT